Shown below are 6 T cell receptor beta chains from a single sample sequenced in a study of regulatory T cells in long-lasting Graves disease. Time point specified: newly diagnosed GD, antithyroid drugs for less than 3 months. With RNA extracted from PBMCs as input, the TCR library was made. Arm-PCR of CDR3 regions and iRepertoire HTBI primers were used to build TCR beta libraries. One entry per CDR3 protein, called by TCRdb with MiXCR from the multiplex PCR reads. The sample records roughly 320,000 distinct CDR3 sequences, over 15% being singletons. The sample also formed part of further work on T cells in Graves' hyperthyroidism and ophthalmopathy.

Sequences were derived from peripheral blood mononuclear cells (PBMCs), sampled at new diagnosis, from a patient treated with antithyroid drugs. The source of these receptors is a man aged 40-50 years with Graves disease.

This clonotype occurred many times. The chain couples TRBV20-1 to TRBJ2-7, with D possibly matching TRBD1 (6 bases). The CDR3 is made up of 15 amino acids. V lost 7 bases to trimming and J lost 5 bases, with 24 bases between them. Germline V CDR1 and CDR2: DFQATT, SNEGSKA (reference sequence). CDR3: CSVCNTGFWCDEQYF. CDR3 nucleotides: TGCAGTGTTTGTAACACAGGGTTCTGGTGCGACGAGCAGTACTTC.

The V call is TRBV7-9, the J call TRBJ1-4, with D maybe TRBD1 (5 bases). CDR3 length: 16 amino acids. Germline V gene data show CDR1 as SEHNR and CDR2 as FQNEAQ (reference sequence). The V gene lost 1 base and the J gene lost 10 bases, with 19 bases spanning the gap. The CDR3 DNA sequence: TGTGCCAGCAGCTTAGATTATTCGACAGTTTTCGGAAAACTGTTTTTT. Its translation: CASSLDYSTVFGKLFF. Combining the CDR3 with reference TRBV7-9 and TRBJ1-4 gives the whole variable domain DTGVSQNPRHKITKRGQNVTFRCDPISEHNRLYWYRQTLGQGPEFLTYFQNEAQLEKSRLLSDRFSAERPKGSFSTLEIQRTEQGDSAMYLCASSLDYSTVFGKLFFGSGTQLSVL.

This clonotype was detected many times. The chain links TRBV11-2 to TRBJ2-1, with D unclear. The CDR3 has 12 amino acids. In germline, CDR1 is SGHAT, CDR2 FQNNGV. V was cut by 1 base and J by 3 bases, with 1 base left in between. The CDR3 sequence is CASSLVYNEQFF. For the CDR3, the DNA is TGTGCCAGCAGCTTAGTCTACAATGAGCAGTTCTTC.

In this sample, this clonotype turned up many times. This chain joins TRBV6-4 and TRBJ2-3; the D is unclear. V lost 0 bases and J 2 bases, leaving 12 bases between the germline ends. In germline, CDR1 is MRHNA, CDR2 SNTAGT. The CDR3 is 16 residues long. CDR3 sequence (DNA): TGTGCCAGCAGTGACTCGGTGGTCGGCTTCACAGATACGCAGTATTTT. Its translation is CASSDSVVGFTDTQYF.

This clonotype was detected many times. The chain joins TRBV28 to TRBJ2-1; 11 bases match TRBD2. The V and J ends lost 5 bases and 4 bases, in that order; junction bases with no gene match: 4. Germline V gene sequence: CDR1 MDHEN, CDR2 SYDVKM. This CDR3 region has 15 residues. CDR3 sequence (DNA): TGTGCCAGCAGTACAACTAGCGGGGGTTACAATGAGCAGTTCTTC. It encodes CASSTTSGGYNEQFF. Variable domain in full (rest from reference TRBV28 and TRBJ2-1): DVKVTQSSRYLVKRTGEKVFLECVQDMDHENMFWYRQDPGLGLRLIYFSYDVKMKEKGDIPEGYSVSREKKERFSLILESASTNQTSMYLCASSTTSGGYNEQFFGPGTRLTVL.

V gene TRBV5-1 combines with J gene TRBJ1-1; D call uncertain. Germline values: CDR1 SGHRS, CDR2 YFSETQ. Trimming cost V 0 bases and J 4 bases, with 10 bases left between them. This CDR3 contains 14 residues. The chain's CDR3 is CASSLGSSATEAFF. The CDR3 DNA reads TGCGCCAGCAGCTTGGGGAGTTCCGCCACTGAAGCTTTCTTT.